The present entry profiles one T cell receptor beta chain with its context. The authors reverse transcribed 0.5 to 1 ug RNA with random hexamers. Coverage of TCR beta CDR3 amplification by immunoSEQ multiplex PCR extended to 54 Vbeta and 13 Jbeta. TCRdb re-derived calls from the immunoSEQ multiplex PCR reads in MiXCR, one entry per CDR3 protein. The sample holds about 130,000 distinct CDR3 sequences, 90% to 95% seen once. J was trimmed by 0 bases and V by 5 bases; bases with no gene match: 10. The CDR3 length is 18 residues. Germline loops: CDR1 SEHNR, CDR2 FQNEAQ (reference sequence). The source of the sample is a study of CD8 T cells in Susac syndrome. Study information: There were five or six sequenced Susac syndrome patients with active disease and eight or nine in remission.

The authors sequenced TCR beta from blood CD8+ and CD4+ T cells. This chain connects TRBV7-9 to TRBJ2-6, with 7 bases matching TRBD1. The receptor comes from a human donor with Susac syndrome. Sequencing input: CD8+ T cells from PBMCs. The CDR3 DNA reads as TGTGCCAGCAGCCTCCGGGACAGAGATCTCTCTGGGGCCAACGTCCTGACTTTC. Amino acid sequence: CASSLRDRDLSGANVLTF.